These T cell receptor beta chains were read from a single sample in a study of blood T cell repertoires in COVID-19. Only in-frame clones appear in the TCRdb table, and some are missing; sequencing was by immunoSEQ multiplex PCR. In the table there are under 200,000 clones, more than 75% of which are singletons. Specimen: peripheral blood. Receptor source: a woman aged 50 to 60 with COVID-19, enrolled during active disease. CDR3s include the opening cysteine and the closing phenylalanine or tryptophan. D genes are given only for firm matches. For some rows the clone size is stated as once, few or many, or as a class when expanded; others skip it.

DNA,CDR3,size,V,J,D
TGTGCCAGCAGCCCCGGGACTTGGGGGTTCGATGAGCAGTTCTTC,CASSPGTWGFDEQFF,.,TRBV3-1/TRBV3-2,TRBJ2-1,.
TGTGCCAGCAAACCGTCGGAGGGGGCGCTTTATGGCTACACCTTC,CASKPSEGALYGYTF,.,TRBV6-5,TRBJ1-2,TRBD1
TGTGCCAGCAGTACACAGGGGGCTGAAGCTTTCTTT,CASSTQGAEAFF,.,TRBV12-3/TRBV12-4,TRBJ1-1,TRBD1
TGTGCCAGCAGCCAAGAACACGGACGGACAAGCTCTGGAAACACCATATATTTT,CASSQEHGRTSSGNTIYF,.,TRBV4-2,TRBJ1-3,.
TGCGCCACCGGGACAGGGGAAACGGGTGAAGCTTTCTTT,CATGTGETGEAFF,.,TRBV5-1,TRBJ1-1,TRBD1
TGTGCCAGCAGCAGGGACAGGGGGGAAAAACTGTTTTTT,CASSRDRGEKLFF,once,TRBV6-6,TRBJ1-4,TRBD1
TGTGCCACCAGTGATTTGGGTGAATGGGGGGATACTAACTATGGCTACACCTTC,CATSDLGEWGDTNYGYTF,.,TRBV24-1,TRBJ1-2,.
TGTGCCAGCTCACCACCTCCACTAGATACGCAGTATTTT,CASSPPPLDTQYF,once,TRBV18,TRBJ2-3,.
TGTGCCAGCAGACGGACAGGCGACGAGCAGTACTTC,CASRRTGDEQYF,.,TRBV6-5,TRBJ2-7,TRBD1
TGCGCCAGCAGTGGTGAGGGACAGGGAAAGGAGGAGACCCAGTACTTC,CASSGEGQGKEETQYF,.,TRBV10-1,TRBJ2-5,TRBD1
TGTGCCAGCTCACCACCGAGAGGCCAGGAGGACACCATATATTTT,CASSPPRGQEDTIYF,.,TRBV18,TRBJ1-3,.
TGTGCCAGCAGCTTCCATTATAGCGGGGGGCCCCTCCAAGAGACCCAGTACTTC,CASSFHYSGGPLQETQYF,.,TRBV7-2,TRBJ2-5,TRBD2
TGTGCCAGTAGTACAACAGGGGGCAGTCAGCCCCAGCATTTT,CASSTTGGSQPQHF,few,TRBV19,TRBJ1-5,TRBD1
TGTGCCAGCAGCCCAGAGGCTAGCGGGGCCTTACTAGCCAAAAACATTCAGTACTTC,CASSPEASGALLAKNIQYF,.,TRBV9,TRBJ2-4,TRBD2
TGTGCCAGCTCACGAACTGGACAGGGAGAGAACACCATATATTTT,CASSRTGQGENTIYF,.,TRBV18,TRBJ1-3,TRBD1
TGTGCCAGCAGTGAAGGGGGGCAGGGGAACATTCAGTACTTC,CASSEGGQGNIQYF,.,TRBV6-1,TRBJ2-4,.
TGTGCCAGCAGCCCGAATAGCTGTGGCTACACCTTC,CASSPNSCGYTF,few,TRBV7-7,TRBJ1-2,.
TGCGCCAGCAGCCAAGATGGCGGGGGGCTCACCTACGAGCAGTACTTC,CASSQDGGGLTYEQYF,.,TRBV4-1,TRBJ2-7,TRBD2
TGTGCCAGCAGTGAAGCAGCTCTCTCTGGAAACACCATATATTTT,CASSEAALSGNTIYF,.,TRBV6-1,TRBJ1-3,.
TGTGCCAGTAGCTTCCGGGGGGACAATAATGTTTACGAGCAGTACTTC,CASSFRGDNNVYEQYF,.,TRBV9,TRBJ2-7,.
TGTGCCAGCAGCCCCGGGGCTAGCGGAACCCAAGAGACCCAGTACTTC,CASSPGASGTQETQYF,.,TRBV9,TRBJ2-5,TRBD2
TGCGCCAGCAGCTTGCCGGACATCATAAATGAGCAGTTCTTC,CASSLPDIINEQFF,few,TRBV5-1,TRBJ2-1,.
TGCAGCGTGGGGCTCACCCTTAAATGGGATACGCAGTATTTT,CSVGLTLKWDTQYF,.,TRBV29-1,TRBJ2-3,.
TGTGCCAGCAGTGAACACCTAGCGGCTAGCACAGATACGCAGTATTTT,CASSEHLAASTDTQYF,.,TRBV6-1,TRBJ2-3,TRBD2
TGTGCCAGCAGCTTAGGGCAGGGACTAAGTAGCACAGATACGCAGTATTTT,CASSLGQGLSSTDTQYF,.,TRBV7-2,TRBJ2-3,TRBD2
TGTGCCAGCAGTTTAAACAGAATTGACTACGAGCAGTACTTC,CASSLNRIDYEQYF,.,TRBV28,TRBJ2-7,.
TGTGCCAGCAGCCTCCTTGCGGGGGGGCTTGAGACCCAGTACTTC,CASSLLAGGLETQYF,.,TRBV7-3,TRBJ2-5,TRBD2
TGTGCCAGCAGTTTAAGGGGGCTCAAGTACCAAGAGACCCAGTACTTC,CASSLRGLKYQETQYF,.,TRBV6-5,TRBJ2-5,TRBD1
TGTGCCACCAGCAGAGATCCGGCGGGGGATGGGGACATTCAGTACTTC,CATSRDPAGDGDIQYF,.,TRBV15,TRBJ2-4,TRBD2
TGTGCCAGCTCACCACGCCAGGGAGGTGAAGGGTCGACCCAGTACTTC,CASSPRQGGEGSTQYF,.,TRBV18,TRBJ2-5,.
TGTGCCAGCAGTGACGCGACAGGGATAAGATACGAGCAGTACTTC,CASSDATGIRYEQYF,.,TRBV6-1,TRBJ2-7,TRBD1
TGTGCCAGCAGATCCTTCCTAGAAGCTTTCTTT,CASRSFLEAFF,.,TRBV12-3/TRBV12-4,TRBJ1-1,.
TGTGCCAGCAAGGGGGACTACAATGAGCAGTTCTTC,CASKGDYNEQFF,.,TRBV2,TRBJ2-1,.
TGTGCCAGCAGCTTAATGGGGGCGGCAGATACGCAGTATTTT,CASSLMGAADTQYF,.,TRBV7-3,TRBJ2-3,.
TGTGCCAGCAGCGAGACAGACTCTAATGAAAAACTGTTTTTT,CASSETDSNEKLFF,.,TRBV2,TRBJ1-4,.
TGTGCCACCTCCCCGACAGGGGAGCAGTACTTC,CATSPTGEQYF,.,TRBV24-1,TRBJ2-7,TRBD1
TGTGCCACCAGCCCGGGACAGGGCCGCTATGGCTACACCTTC,CATSPGQGRYGYTF,.,TRBV24-1,TRBJ1-2,TRBD1
TGTGCCATCAATGACGACAGGGGATTGCTTAACTATGGCTACACCTTC,CAINDDRGLLNYGYTF,.,TRBV10-3,TRBJ1-2,TRBD1
TGTGCCAGTAAATTATCTCCGGGTCGGGGTTCGGGCTATGGCTACACCTTC,CASKLSPGRGSGYGYTF,few,TRBV9,TRBJ1-2,.
TGTGCCAGCACCAGGAATACTGAAGCTTTCTTT,CASTRNTEAFF,.,TRBV6-5,TRBJ1-1,.
TGTGCCTGGAGTGCCGCAGGGGACCAGCCCCAGCATTTT,CAWSAAGDQPQHF,.,TRBV30,TRBJ1-5,.
TGCGCCAGCAGCTCGGGACTAGCGGGGGACCTCACCGGGGAGCTGTTTTTT,CASSSGLAGDLTGELFF,.,TRBV5-1,TRBJ2-2,TRBD2
TGCGCCAGCACCAGGGGGGACACCGGGGAGCTGTTTTTT,CASTRGDTGELFF,once,TRBV10-2,TRBJ2-2,.
TGTGCCAGCTCACTTGGCAGGGGCTATGGCTACACCTTC,CASSLGRGYGYTF,.,TRBV18,TRBJ1-2,.
TGTGCCAGCAGTGCCGGGGCGACAGGCAGTGGCTACACCTTC,CASSAGATGSGYTF,.,TRBV2,TRBJ1-2,.
TGTGCCAGCAGTAGCGGACAGGTAGTCTATGGCTACACCTTC,CASSSGQVVYGYTF,.,TRBV28,TRBJ1-2,TRBD1
TGCAGCGCGCTCTCCTATAATTCACCCCTCCACTTT,CSALSYNSPLHF,once,TRBV29-1,TRBJ1-6,.
TGTGCCTGGAGTGCTGTTTCTGGAAACACCATATATTTT,CAWSAVSGNTIYF,.,TRBV30,TRBJ1-3,.
TGTGCCACCAGCAGAGGGACAGGGGCTAATTCACCCCTCCACTTT,CATSRGTGANSPLHF,.,TRBV15,TRBJ1-6,TRBD1
TGCGCCAGCAGCCCGACAGGGGGCGTAAACTATGGCTACACCTTC,CASSPTGGVNYGYTF,.,TRBV5-1,TRBJ1-2,TRBD1
TGTGCCACCAGTGACCGGACGGGGTCAACAGATACGCAGTATTTT,CATSDRTGSTDTQYF,.,TRBV24-1,TRBJ2-3,.
TGTGCCAGCAGCTCCTCAACCCGGGGGTCTTCACCCCTCCACTTT,CASSSSTRGSSPLHF,.,TRBV7-2,TRBJ1-6,.
TGTGCCACCGGGGACAGCTCCTACGAGCAGTACTTC,CATGDSSYEQYF,once,TRBV15,TRBJ2-7,TRBD1
TGTGCCAGCAGACCTAGGACAGGGGAAAGAGGGACCCAGTACTTC,CASRPRTGERGTQYF,.,TRBV6-5,TRBJ2-5,TRBD1